The clone carrying this T cell receptor beta chain was recorded only once. The sample comes from a study of blood T cell repertoires in COVID-19. Turning to the study itself: The United States, Italy and Spain supplied acute and convalescent COVID-19 samples. From T cells, B-cell-depleted T cells, or PBMCs came the material, which was cDNA or gDNA.

Authors' data handling: How many nucleated cells were present was estimated from reference gene primer amplification. Libraries were prepared by immunoSEQ multiplex PCR; TCRdb keeps only in-frame clonotypes and omits some of them. V and J calls and clone size are copied from that table; D and trimming were computed from the DNA. The sample has around 130,000 clones, around 80% seen once. The CDR3 has 13 residues. The V gene's germline CDR1 is ENHRY and CDR2 SYGVKD. The V end was cut by 5 bases, the J end by 12 bases, with 18 bases between. Material for sequencing was peripheral blood. The sequence was collected from a woman in her sixties or seventies with acute or convalescent COVID-19. The chain carries TRBV10-3 and TRBJ2-3; D perhaps matches TRBD2 (5 bases). The CDR3 DNA sequence: TGTGCCATCAGTCCCGAGGAGGCCCAAGCCCAGTATTTT. Translating it yields CAISPEEAQAQYF.